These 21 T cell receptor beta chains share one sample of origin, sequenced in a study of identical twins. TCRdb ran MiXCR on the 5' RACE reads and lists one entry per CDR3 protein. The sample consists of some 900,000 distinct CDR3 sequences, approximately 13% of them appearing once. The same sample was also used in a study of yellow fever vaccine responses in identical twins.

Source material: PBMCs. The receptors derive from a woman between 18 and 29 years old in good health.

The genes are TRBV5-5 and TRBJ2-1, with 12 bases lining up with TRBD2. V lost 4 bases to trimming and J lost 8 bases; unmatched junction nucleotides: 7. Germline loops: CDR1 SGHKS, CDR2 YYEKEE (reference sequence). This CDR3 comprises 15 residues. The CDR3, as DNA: TGTGCCAGCAGCCCGGGGACTAGCGGGTCCCATGAGCAGTTCTTC. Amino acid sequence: CASSPGTSGSHEQFF.

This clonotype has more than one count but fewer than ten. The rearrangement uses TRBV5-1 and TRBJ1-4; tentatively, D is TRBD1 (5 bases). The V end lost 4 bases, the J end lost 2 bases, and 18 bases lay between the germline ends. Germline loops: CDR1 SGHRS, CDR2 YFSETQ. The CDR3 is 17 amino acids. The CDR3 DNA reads TGCGCCAGCAGCCGGAGGGGTCCCGCATCGACTAATGAAAAACTGTTTTTT. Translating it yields CASSRRGPASTNEKLFF.

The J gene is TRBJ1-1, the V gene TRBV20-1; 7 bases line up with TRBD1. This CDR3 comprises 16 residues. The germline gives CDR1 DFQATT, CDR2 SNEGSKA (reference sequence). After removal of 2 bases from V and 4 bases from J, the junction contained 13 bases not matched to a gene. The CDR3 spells CSARTRGTGEGTEAFF. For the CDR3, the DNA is TGCAGTGCTAGAACCCGGGGTACAGGGGAGGGCACTGAAGCTTTCTTT.

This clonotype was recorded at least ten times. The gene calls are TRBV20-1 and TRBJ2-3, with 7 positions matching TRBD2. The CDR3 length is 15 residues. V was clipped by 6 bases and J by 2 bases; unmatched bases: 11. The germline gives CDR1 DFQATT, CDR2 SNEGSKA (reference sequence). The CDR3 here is CSARLAWDYTDTQYF. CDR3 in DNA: TGCAGTGCCAGATTAGCCTGGGACTACACAGATACGCAGTATTTT.

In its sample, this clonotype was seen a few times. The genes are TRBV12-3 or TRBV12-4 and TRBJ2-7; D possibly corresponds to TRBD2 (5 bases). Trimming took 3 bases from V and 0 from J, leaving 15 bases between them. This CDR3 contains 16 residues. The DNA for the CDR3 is TGTGCCAGCAGTTTCTCCCTAGCCTCGGGCTCCTACGAGCAGTACTTC. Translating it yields CASSFSLASGSYEQYF.

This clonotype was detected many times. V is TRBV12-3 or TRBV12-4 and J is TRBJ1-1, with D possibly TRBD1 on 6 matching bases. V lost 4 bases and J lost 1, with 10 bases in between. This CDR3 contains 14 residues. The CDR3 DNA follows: TGTGCCAGCAGTTGGGGACAATGGAACACTGAAGCTTTCTTT. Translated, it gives CASSWGQWNTEAFF.

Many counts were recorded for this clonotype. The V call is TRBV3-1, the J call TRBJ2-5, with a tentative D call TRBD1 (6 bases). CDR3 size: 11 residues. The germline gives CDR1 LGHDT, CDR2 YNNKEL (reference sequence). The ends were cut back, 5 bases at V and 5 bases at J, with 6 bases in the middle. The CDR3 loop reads CASSDRETQYF. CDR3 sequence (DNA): TGTGCCAGCAGCGACAGGGAGACCCAGTACTTC.

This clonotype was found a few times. CDR3 sequence (DNA): TGTGCCAGCAGCGAAGAATCCGGGGACATCCTTTCAAAGCAGTTCTTC. Amino acid sequence: CASSEESGDILSKQFF. The rearrangement uses TRBV7-6 and TRBJ2-1, with D possibly matching TRBD1 (6 bases). This CDR3 has 16 residues. Germline-derived CDR1 and CDR2 are SGHVS and FNYEAQ. V was shortened by 5 bases and J by 11 bases, with 25 bases between the two germline ends.

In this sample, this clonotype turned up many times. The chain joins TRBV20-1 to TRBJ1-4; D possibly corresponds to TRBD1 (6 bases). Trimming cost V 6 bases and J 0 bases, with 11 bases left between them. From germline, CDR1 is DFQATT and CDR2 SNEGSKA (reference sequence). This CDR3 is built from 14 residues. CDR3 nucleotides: TGCAGTGCCGATCCAGGGGCAACTAATGAAAAACTGTTTTTT. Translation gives CSADPGATNEKLFF.

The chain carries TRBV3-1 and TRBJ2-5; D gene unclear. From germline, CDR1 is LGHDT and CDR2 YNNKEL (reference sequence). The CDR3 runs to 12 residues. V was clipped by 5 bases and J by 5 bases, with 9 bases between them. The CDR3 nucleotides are TGTGCCAGCAGCGAAGCCCGGGAGACCCAGTACTTC. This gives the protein CASSEARETQYF.

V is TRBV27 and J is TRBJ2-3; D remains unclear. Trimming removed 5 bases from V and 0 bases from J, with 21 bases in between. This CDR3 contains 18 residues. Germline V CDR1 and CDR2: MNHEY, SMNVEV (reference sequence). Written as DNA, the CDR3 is TGTGCCAGCAGTGTGGCCCCCCGGGTCGCGAGTAGCACAGATACGCAGTATTTT. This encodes CASSVAPRVASSTDTQYF.

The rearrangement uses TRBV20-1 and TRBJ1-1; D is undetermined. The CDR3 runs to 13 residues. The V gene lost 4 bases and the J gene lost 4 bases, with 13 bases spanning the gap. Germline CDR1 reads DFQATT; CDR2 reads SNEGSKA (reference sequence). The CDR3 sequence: CSATRSQGTEAFF. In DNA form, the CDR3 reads TGCAGTGCTACCCGCAGTCAAGGCACTGAAGCTTTCTTT.

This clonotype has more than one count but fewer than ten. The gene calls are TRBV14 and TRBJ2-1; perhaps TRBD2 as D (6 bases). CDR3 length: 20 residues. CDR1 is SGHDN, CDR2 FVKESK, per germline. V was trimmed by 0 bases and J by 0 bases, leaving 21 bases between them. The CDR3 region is CASSQEDWGPSVSSYNEQFF. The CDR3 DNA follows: TGTGCCAGCAGCCAAGAAGATTGGGGCCCTAGCGTAAGCTCCTACAATGAGCAGTTCTTC. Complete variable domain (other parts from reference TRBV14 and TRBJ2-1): EAGVTQFPSHSVIEKGQTVTLRCDPISGHDNLYWYRRVMGKEIKFLLHFVKESKQDESGMPNNRFLAERTGGTYSTLKVQPAELEDSGVYFCASSQEDWGPSVSSYNEQFFGPGTRLTVL.

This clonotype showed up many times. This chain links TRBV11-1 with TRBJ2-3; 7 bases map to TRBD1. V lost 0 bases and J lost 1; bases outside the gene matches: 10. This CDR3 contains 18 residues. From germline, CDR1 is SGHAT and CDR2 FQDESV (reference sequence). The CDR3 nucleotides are TGTGCCAGCAGCTTAGCGCTCATGACAGGGATCGGCACAGATACGCAGTATTTT. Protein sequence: CASSLALMTGIGTDTQYF.

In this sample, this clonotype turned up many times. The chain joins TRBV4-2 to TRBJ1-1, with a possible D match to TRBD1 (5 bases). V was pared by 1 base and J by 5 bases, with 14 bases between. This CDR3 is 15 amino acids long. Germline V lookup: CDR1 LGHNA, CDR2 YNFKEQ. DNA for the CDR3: TGTGCCAGCAGCCAAGCAGCGGGGGTGGGAACTGAAGCTTTCTTT. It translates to CASSQAAGVGTEAFF.

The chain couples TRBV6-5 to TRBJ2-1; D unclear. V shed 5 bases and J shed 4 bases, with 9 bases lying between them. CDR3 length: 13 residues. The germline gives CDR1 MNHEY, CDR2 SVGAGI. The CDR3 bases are TGTGCCAGCAGTACTTGGAAATACAATGAGCAGTTCTTC. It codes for CASSTWKYNEQFF.

This chain's CDR3 is CSAPTLLGPGTGELFF. CDR3 sequence (DNA): TGCAGTGCTCCGACCCTACTAGGCCCCGGGACCGGGGAGCTGTTTTTT. The V call is TRBV20-1, the J call TRBJ2-2; a possible D gene is TRBD2 (5 bases). The CDR3 consists of 16 residues. Trimming shortened V by 5 bases and J by 5 bases, and 21 bases separated the two germline ends. Looked up from germline, CDR1 is DFQATT and CDR2 is SNEGSKA (reference sequence).

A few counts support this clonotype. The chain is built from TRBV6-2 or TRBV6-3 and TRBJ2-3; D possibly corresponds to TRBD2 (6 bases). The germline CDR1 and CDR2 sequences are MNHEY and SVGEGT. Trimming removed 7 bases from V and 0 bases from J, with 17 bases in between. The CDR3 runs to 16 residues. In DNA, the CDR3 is TGTGCCAGCACTCCACTGGGAGGTATTAGCACAGATACGCAGTATTTT. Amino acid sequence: CASTPLGGISTDTQYF.

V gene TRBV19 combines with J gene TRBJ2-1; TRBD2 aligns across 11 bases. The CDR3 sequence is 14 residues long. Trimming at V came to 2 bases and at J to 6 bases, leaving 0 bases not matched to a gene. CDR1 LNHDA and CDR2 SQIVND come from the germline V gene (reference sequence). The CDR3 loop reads CASSILAGGNEQFF. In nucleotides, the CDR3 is TGTGCCAGTAGTATACTAGCGGGGGGCAATGAGCAGTTCTTC.

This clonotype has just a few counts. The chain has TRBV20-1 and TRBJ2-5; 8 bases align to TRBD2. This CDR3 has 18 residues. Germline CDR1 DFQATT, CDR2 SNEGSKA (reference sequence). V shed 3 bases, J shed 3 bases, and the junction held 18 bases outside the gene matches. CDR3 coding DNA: TGCAGTGCTAGTCCGGGACTAGGCGAGGTCGGAGGGAAAGAGACCCAGTACTTC. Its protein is CSASPGLGEVGGKETQYF.

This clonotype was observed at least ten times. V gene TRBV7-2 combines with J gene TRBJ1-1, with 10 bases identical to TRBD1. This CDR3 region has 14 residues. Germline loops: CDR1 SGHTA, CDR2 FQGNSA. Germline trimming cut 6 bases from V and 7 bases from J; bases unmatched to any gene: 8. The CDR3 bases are TGTGCCAGCAGGTCCGGGACAGGGGACCTTGAAGCTTTCTTT. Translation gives CASRSGTGDLEAFF.